This T cell receptor (beta chain) originates from a study of long-term antiretroviral therapy in people with HIV. Participants with HIV, all of them, were treated in the United States. They ran version v3.0 of the immunoSEQ assay at survey level. Sequencing was intended to reach about 35,000-55,000 T-cell genomes per sample. Produced via immunoSEQ multiplex PCR; TCRdb's table is partial and in-frame only. The sample shows under 30,000 clones, about 94% of them seen only once. V was pared by 0 bases and J by 1 base, with 1 base of the junction left unmatched. Germline V gene data show CDR1 as WNHNN and CDR2 as SYGVQD (reference sequence). The CDR3 is made up of 17 amino acids.

This TCR was sampled from a man in his fifties with HIV. Sequenced material: unsorted PBMCs, taken around 7.4 years after starting antiretroviral therapy. The rearrangement links TRBV10-1 to TRBJ2-2; 11 positions agree with TRBD1. As DNA, the CDR3 is TGCGCCAGCAGTGAGTCGGGACAGGGGGTGAACACCGGGGAGCTGTTTTTT. This gives the protein CASSESGQGVNTGELFF.